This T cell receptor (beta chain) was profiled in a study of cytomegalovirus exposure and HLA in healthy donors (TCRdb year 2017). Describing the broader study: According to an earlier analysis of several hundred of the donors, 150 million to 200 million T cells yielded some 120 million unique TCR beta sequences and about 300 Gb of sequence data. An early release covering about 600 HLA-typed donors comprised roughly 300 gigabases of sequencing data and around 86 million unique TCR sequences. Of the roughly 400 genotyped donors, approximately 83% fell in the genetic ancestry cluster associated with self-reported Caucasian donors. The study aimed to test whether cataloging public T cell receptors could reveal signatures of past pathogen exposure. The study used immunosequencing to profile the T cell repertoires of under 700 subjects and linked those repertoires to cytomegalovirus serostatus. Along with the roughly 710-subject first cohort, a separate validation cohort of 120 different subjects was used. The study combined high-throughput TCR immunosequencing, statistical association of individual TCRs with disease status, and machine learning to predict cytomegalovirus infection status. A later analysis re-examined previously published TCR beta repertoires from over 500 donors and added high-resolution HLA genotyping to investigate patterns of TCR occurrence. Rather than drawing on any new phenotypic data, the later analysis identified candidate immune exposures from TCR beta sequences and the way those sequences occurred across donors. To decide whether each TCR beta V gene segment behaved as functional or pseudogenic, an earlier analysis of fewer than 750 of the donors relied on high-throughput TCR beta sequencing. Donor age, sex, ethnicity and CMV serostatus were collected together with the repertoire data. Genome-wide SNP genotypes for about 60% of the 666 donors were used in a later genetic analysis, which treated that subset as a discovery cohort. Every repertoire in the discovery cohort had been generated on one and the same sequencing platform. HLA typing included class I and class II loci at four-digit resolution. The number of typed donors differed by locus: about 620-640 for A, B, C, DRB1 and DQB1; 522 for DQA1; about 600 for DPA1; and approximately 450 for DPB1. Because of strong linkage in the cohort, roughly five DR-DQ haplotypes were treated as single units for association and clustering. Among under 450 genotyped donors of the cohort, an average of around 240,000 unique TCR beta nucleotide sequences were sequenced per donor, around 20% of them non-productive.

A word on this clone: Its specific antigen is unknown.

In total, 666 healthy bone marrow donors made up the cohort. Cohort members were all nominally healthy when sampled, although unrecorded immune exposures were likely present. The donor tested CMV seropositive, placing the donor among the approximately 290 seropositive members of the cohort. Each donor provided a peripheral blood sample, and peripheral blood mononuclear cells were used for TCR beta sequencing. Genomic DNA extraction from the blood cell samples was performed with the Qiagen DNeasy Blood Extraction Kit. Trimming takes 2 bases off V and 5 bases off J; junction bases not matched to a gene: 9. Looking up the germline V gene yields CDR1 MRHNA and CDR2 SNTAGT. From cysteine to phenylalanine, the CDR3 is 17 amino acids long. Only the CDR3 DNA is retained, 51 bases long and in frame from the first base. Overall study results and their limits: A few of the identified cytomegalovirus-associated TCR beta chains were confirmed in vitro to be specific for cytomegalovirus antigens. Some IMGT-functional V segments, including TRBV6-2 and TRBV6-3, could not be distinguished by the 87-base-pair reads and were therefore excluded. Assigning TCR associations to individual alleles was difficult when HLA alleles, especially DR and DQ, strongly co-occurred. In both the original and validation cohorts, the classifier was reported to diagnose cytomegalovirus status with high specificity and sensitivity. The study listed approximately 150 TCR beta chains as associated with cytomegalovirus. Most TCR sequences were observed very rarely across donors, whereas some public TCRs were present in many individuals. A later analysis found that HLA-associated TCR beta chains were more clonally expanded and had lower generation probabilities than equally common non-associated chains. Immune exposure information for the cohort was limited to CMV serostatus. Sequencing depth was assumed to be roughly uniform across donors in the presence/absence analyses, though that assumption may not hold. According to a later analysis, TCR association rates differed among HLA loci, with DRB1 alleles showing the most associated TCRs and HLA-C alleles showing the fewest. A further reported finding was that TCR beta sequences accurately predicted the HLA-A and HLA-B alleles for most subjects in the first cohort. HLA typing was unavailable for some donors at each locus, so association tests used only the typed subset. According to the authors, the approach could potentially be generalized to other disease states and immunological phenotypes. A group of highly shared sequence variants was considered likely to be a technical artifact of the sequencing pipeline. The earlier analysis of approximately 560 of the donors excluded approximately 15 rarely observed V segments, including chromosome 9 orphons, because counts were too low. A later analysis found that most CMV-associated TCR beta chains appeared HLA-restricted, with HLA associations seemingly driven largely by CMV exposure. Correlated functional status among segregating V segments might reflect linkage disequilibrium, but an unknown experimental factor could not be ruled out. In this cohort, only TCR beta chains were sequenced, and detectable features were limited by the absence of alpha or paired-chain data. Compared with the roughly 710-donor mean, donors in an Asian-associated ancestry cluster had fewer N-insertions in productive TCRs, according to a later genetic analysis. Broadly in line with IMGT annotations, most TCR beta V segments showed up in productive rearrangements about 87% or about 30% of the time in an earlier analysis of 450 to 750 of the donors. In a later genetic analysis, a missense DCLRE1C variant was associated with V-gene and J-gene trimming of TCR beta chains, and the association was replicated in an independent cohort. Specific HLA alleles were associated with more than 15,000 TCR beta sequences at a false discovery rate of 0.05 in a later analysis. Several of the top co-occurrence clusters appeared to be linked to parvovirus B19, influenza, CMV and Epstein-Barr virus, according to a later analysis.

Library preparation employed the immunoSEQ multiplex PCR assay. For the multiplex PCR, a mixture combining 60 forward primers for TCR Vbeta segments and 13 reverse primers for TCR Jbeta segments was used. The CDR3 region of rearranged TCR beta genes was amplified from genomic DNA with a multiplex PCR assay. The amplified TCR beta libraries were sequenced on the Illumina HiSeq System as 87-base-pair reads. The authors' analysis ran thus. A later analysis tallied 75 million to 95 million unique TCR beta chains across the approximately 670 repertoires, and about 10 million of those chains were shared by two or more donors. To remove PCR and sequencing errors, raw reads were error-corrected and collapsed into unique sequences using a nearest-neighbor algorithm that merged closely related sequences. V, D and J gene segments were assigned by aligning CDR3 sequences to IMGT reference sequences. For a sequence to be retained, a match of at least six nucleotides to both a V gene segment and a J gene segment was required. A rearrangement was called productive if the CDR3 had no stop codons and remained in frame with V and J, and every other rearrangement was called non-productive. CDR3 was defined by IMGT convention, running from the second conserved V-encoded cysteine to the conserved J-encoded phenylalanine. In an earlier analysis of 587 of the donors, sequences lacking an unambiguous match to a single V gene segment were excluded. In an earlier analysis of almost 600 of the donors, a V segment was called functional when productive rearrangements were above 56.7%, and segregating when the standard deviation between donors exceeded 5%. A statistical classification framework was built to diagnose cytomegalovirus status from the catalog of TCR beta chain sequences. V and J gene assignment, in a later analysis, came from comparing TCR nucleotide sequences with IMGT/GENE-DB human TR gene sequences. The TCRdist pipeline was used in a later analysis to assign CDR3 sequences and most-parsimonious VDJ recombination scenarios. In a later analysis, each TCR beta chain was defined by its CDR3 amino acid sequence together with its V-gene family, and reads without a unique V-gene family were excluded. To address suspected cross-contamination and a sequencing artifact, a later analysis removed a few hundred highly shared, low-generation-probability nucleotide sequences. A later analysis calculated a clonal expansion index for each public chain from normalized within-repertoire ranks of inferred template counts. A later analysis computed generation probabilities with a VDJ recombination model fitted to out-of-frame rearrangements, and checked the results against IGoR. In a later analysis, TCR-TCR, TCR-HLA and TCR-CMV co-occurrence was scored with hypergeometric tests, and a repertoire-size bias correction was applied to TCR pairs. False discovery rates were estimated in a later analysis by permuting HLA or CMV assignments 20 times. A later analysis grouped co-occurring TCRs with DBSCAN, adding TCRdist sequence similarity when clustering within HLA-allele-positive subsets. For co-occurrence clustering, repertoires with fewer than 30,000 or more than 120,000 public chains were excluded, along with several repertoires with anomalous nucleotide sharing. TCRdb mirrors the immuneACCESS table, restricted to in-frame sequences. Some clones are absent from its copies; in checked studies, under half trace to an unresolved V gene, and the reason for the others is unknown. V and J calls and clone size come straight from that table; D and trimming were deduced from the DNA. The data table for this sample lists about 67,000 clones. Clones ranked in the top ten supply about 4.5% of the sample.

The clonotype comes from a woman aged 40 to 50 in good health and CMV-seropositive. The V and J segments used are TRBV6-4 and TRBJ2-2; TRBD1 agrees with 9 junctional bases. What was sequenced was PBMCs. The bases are TGTGCCAGCAGTGACAGTCGACAGGGGGGAGAAACCGGGGAGCTGTTTTTT. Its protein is CASSDSRQGGETGELFF.